This note documents a single TCR beta chain sequence. This clonotype was seen at least ten times. Its antigen has not been determined. Per-base quality was not reported, and no clone a single base away is much larger than it. The entry originates in a study of T cells in Graves' hyperthyroidism and ophthalmopathy (dated 2019 in TCRdb). As for the study more broadly: Peripheral blood samples were taken at the time of initial diagnosis, prior to any treatment. For training and testing, the 100 or so patients in the discovery cohort were randomly divided in a 7:3 ratio. The paper reports TCR Vbeta CDR3 sequencing of about 140 peripheral blood samples: 40 or so ophthalmopathy, over 70 hyperthyroidism and approximately 17 progressor patients. Once sampling was done, hyperthyroidism patients were given methimazole at a starting dose of 30 mg daily, whereas ophthalmopathy patients were given high-dose intravenous methylprednisolone. Whether ophthalmopathy could be predicted prospectively was tested in an independent validation cohort made up of approximately 19 hyperthyroidism patients plus 17 patients who later progressed to ophthalmopathy. To identify distinguishing TCR V-J signatures, a discovery cohort of about a hundred patients was used, comprising 43 with Graves' ophthalmopathy and 55 to 65 with stable Graves' hyperthyroidism. Thyroid tissue and blood T-cell repertoires from about six Graves' hyperthyroidism patients were also compared in the study.

CDR1 and CDR2 (MGHRA, YSYEKL) derive from the germline V gene. V gives up 6 bases and J gives up 1 base, and the segment between their germline ends measures 13 bases. Inclusive of the bounding cysteine and phenylalanine, the CDR3 is 14 residues long. Only the CDR3 region is kept as DNA, spanning 42 bases read in frame from base 1. Hyperthyroidism patients were newly diagnosed, with disease duration under 2 months, and aged 18 to 65 years. The study excluded patients with uncontrolled infections, other autoimmune diseases, pregnancy or lactation. Diagnoses relied on clinical symptoms, serum thyroxine and TRAb, thyroid ultrasound and orbital computed tomography. Blood from progressor patients was collected at the time of first diagnosis with hyperthyroidism, before any ophthalmopathy symptoms had appeared. PBMCs were separated from roughly 10 ml of fresh peripheral blood using Ficoll-Paque density gradient centrifugation. Progressor patients were first diagnosed with Graves' hyperthyroidism and then developed ophthalmopathy during follow-up. Total RNA was extracted using Trizol reagent, and RNA quality was assessed on an Agilent 2100 Bioanalyzer.

Overall results and qualifications from the work: Blood samples also contained most of the expanded thyroid clonotypes (frequency above 0.001), which suggests that blood repertoires may reflect thyroid immune responses. In validation, the model predicted progression to ophthalmopathy a median of 6.5 months before onset, with about 64% sensitivity and roughly 77% specificity. In cross-validation, a model built on a 13 V-J signature told ophthalmopathy apart from stable hyperthyroidism with about 90% sensitivity and about 81% specificity, and in testing the same model reached 80%/75%. No statistical method was used to set the sample size in advance, and investigators knew the group allocation.

The TCR beta CDR3 regions were amplified from the RNA transcripts. A first-round RT-PCR of the TCR CDR3 used the HTBI primer set with the Qiagen OneStep RT-PCR kit. Libraries were constructed in a second round of multiplex PCR, after which size selection and purification were performed. Sequencing of the libraries was done on an Illumina HiSeq2000 using paired-end 100 bp reads. In the original analysis: SOAPnuke was used to process the raw data, throwing out any read that contained adapters or uncalled bases, had a mean Phred below 15, or lacked an exact constant-primer or identifier match. High-quality paired reads were merged with COPE v1.2.5, and unique nucleotide sequences were defined as clonotypes. MiTCR v1.1 was used to align clonotypes to the IMGT TRBV, TRBD and TRBJ reference segments. The analysis was restricted to V-J combinations with a frequency above 0.0001, which together covered 99.2% of the repertoires. The TCS score was defined as F50 (clonal expansion) divided by E x V (chaos), with BLOSUM62-based TCRdist calculated between CDR3 peptides within each V-J. Welch's t-statistics and random forest reduced some 510 V-J features to 10 to 15, which were used in a naive Bayes classifier (R e1071). The public reads were reanalyzed by TCRdb: fastp trimming at Q25, MiXCR alignment, in-frame beta chains only. Identical CDR3 protein sequences are pooled into one entry, listed with their most common genes and DNA. V and J calls and clone size were set by TCRdb, not the authors. Present in this sample are around 300,000 distinct CDR3 sequences, around 25% of which were seen just once. 25% to 30% of the sample goes to the ten largest clones.

Material for sequencing was blood. The chain employs TRBV4-1 and TRBJ2-7; the D gene remains uncertain. The TCR comes from a man aged 35 to 55 with Graves' hyperthyroidism that later progressed to Graves' ophthalmopathy. The sequence in DNA is TGCGCCAGCAGTGGGTCTCAATATTCCTACGAGCAGTACTTC. Its protein is CASSGSQYSYEQYF.